One and the same sample provided the 17 T cell receptor beta chains below, sequenced in a study of spatial heterogeneity in lung cancer. The study's findings and limits: Within tumors, counts of expanded alpha and beta TCRs tracked tumor mutation counts.

One entry per CDR3 protein results from TCRdb running MiXCR on the 5' RACE reads. The sample holds approximately 26,000 distinct CDR3 sequences; 8% to 10% are singletons and the top ten take 7.7%. Sample time point: sample taken at primary tumor resection. These receptors have no known antigen. The sequencing used lung tumor tissue, collected at surgery. Receptors were obtained from a male donor with early-stage non-small cell lung cancer.

This clonotype was seen ten or more times. The chain has TRBV5-1 and TRBJ1-1; a possible D gene is TRBD1 (6 bases). Germline CDR1 reads SGHRS; CDR2 reads YFSETQ. The V gene lost 1 base and the J gene lost 2 bases, with 18 bases spanning the gap. The CDR3 length is 17 residues. CDR3 in amino acids: CASSLPVGGSLNTEAFF. CDR3 DNA: TGCGCCAGCAGCTTGCCTGTTGGGGGCAGCTTAAACACTGAAGCTTTCTTT.

This clonotype was observed at least ten times. The rearrangement joins TRBV4-2 to TRBJ2-7; TRBD2 might be the D (6 bases). Per germline, CDR1 LGHNA and CDR2 YNFKEQ. This CDR3 comprises 14 residues. V shed 4 bases and J shed 4 bases, with 14 bases lying between them. CDR3 nucleotides: TGTGCCAGCAGCCCTGGGGGGACGACTTACGAGCAGTACTTC. This encodes CASSPGGTTYEQYF.

This clonotype came up a few times. The chain uses TRBV4-1 and TRBJ2-1, with TRBD2 matching over 9 bases. V dropped 3 bases and J dropped 0; count of bases not matched to a gene: 3. CDR3 length equals 16 residues. The germline gives CDR1 MGHRA, CDR2 YSYEKL. CDR3: CASSQNSGSSYNEQFF. Here the CDR3 DNA reads TGCGCCAGCAGCCAGAATAGCGGGAGCTCCTACAATGAGCAGTTCTTC.

V gene TRBV5-1 combines with J gene TRBJ2-3; no firm D call. Trimming took off 5 bases at V and 6 bases at J, with 13 bases between the two ends. Germline CDR1 is SGHRS and CDR2 is YFSETQ. The CDR3 length is 13 residues. CDR3 sequence (DNA): TGCGCCAGCAGGGTACGAGTGGACGATACGCAGTATTTT. It translates to CASRVRVDDTQYF.

The chain joins TRBV12-3 or TRBV12-4 to TRBJ1-5; 7 nucleotides align to TRBD1. This CDR3 comprises 15 residues. J gave up 4 bases and V 6 bases, and 9 bases lay outside the gene matches. CDR3 protein: CASRPGTAYNQPQHF. Written as DNA, the CDR3 is TGTGCCAGCAGACCCGGGACAGCCTATAATCAGCCCCAGCATTTT.

This clonotype was picked up many times. The gene calls are TRBV11-2 and TRBJ1-1, with D uncertain. The CDR3 has 12 amino acids. The ends were cut back, 5 bases at V and 3 bases at J, with 7 bases in the middle. The germline gives CDR1 SGHAT, CDR2 FQNNGV. The CDR3 here is CASSEGYTEAFF. In DNA form, the CDR3 reads TGTGCCAGCAGCGAAGGGTACACTGAAGCTTTCTTT.

In this sample, this clonotype turned up many times. The V call is TRBV12-3 or TRBV12-4, the J call TRBJ2-3, with D unresolved. Trimming stripped 2 bases from V and 0 bases from J, with 3 bases between. The CDR3 contains 13 residues. The CDR3 coding sequence is TGTGCCAGCAGTTTACTCAGCACAGATACGCAGTATTTT. Its protein is CASSLLSTDTQYF.

The chain is built from TRBV6-6 and TRBJ2-7; the D gene is possibly TRBD1 (5 bases). Germline CDR1 reads MNHNY; CDR2 reads SVGAGI (reference sequence). This CDR3 contains 13 residues. Trimming cost V 5 bases and J 2 bases, with 10 bases left between them. The CDR3 DNA reads TGTGCCAGCAGTCTTGACAGAACCTACGAGCAGTACTTC. Translation gives CASSLDRTYEQYF.

This clonotype has at least ten counts. The rearrangement joins TRBV16 to TRBJ2-3; D is ambiguous. CDR3 length: 12 amino acids. With 6 bases removed from V and 5 bases from J, the gap between germline ends came to 9 bases. Looked up from germline, CDR1 is KGHSY and CDR2 is FQNENV. The CDR3 bases are TGTGCCAGCAGTCGGCAATTAGATACGCAGTATTTT. This codes for CASSRQLDTQYF.

This clonotype has a count of ten or more. The rearrangement links TRBV24-1 to TRBJ2-6; 9 nucleotides match TRBD1. This CDR3 spans 15 amino acids. CDR1 is KGHDR, CDR2 SFDVKD, per germline. The ends lost 5 bases at V and 7 bases at J; junction bases unmatched: 5. Written as DNA, the CDR3 is TGTGCCACCAGTGGGCCGGGACAGGGAGCCAACGTCCTGACTTTC. Encoded protein: CATSGPGQGANVLTF.

This clonotype was counted at least ten times. The chain recombines TRBV27 with TRBJ1-1, with D tentatively TRBD1 (5 bases). Germline assignment: CDR1 MNHEY and CDR2 SMNVEV (reference sequence). The CDR3 length is 11 residues. With 6 bases removed from V and 9 bases from J, the gap between germline ends came to 11 bases. The CDR3 here is CASRVGVQAFF. In DNA form, the CDR3 reads TGTGCCAGCAGGGTGGGGGTACAAGCTTTCTTT.

This clonotype was counted ten times or more. The rearrangement uses TRBV28 and TRBJ2-1; the match to TRBD1 covers 8 bases. Trimming removed 6 bases from V and 6 bases from J; junction bases left unmatched: 7. Germline values: CDR1 MDHEN, CDR2 SYDVKM. This CDR3 spans 14 amino acids. CDR3 in amino acids: CASSPGQGINEQFF. CDR3 DNA: TGTGCCAGCAGCCCTGGACAGGGCATCAATGAGCAGTTCTTC.

This clonotype was counted at least ten times. The V gene is TRBV6-2 or TRBV6-3, the J gene TRBJ2-2; D unresolved. The germline gives CDR1 MNHEY, CDR2 SVGEGT. V was shortened by 4 bases and J by 5 bases, with 11 bases between the two germline ends. This CDR3 is 14 amino acids long. This CDR3 reads CASSSALFTGELFF. In nucleotides, the CDR3 is TGTGCCAGCAGTTCGGCACTTTTTACCGGGGAGCTGTTTTTT.

The V gene is TRBV20-1, the J gene TRBJ1-6; D is uncertain. The V and J ends lost 0 bases and 8 bases respectively, with 14 bases between them. CDR3 length: 15 amino acids. From germline, CDR1 is DFQATT and CDR2 SNEGSKA (reference sequence). The CDR3 protein is CSARDRSHGDSPLHF. In DNA, the CDR3 is TGCAGTGCTAGAGATCGCAGCCACGGCGATTCACCCCTCCACTTT.

This clonotype was picked up a small number of times. The chain employs TRBV5-1 and TRBJ1-1, with no clear D. This CDR3 is built from 13 residues. The germline CDR1 and CDR2 sequences are SGHRS and YFSETQ. V lost 0 bases and J 1 base, leaving 4 bases between the germline ends. DNA of the CDR3: TGCGCCAGCAGCTTGGAGTGGAACACTGAAGCTTTCTTT. Encoded protein: CASSLEWNTEAFF.

This clonotype was recorded at least ten times. The chain joins TRBV19 to TRBJ2-1; tentatively, D is TRBD1 or TRBD2 (7 bases each). This CDR3 contains 15 residues. Trimming cost V 5 bases and J 4 bases, with 15 bases left between them. The V gene's germline CDR1 is LNHDA and CDR2 SQIVND (reference sequence). The CDR3 here is CASSLAQGGYNEQFF. The CDR3 nucleotides read TGTGCCAGTAGTCTGGCCCAGGGGGGGTACAATGAGCAGTTCTTC.

J is TRBJ1-2 and V is TRBV5-5; D is unresolved. Germline assignment: CDR1 SGHKS and CDR2 YYEKEE (reference sequence). This CDR3 has 15 amino acids. Between the trimmed V and J ends, which lost 1 base and 2 bases, there was a span of 12 bases. The CDR3 spells CASSLWDYVNYGYTF. CDR3 sequence (DNA): TGTGCCAGCAGCTTGTGGGATTACGTCAACTATGGCTACACCTTC.